The text below deals with one TCR beta chain. The data are from a study of T cell changes during pregnancy in multiple sclerosis. Measured with immunoSEQ multiplex PCR; TCRdb has only the in-frame clones, and not every one. This table holds some 54,000 clones, approximately 93% found once. Germline CDR1 and CDR2: SEHNR and FQNEAQ (reference sequence). The length of the CDR3 is 14 residues. V gave up 4 bases and J gave up 6 bases, with 13 bases separating them. The chain combines TRBV7-9 with TRBJ2-1; a weak D match, TRBD2 (6 bases). This sequence originates from a female donor with multiple sclerosis, enrolled in a pregnancy study. The sample here was peripheral blood, taken after pregnancy. CDR3: CASSSSVSINEQFF. The CDR3 bases are TGTGCCAGCAGCTCTAGCGTCAGTATCAATGAGCAGTTCTTC.